Each of the 9 T cell receptor beta chains below was sequenced from the same sample in a study of beta chain features in type 1 diabetes. The isolated RNA, all of it, was reverse transcribed, so expressed TCRB transcripts were what got sequenced. TCRdb keeps only in-frame clones here, not all; method: immunoSEQ multiplex PCR. This sample has about 240,000 clones, with 25% to 30% found just once. Sequencing used central memory CD4+ T cells from blood. Receptors were obtained from a man between 25 and 39 years old in good health.

This chain joins TRBV7-6 and TRBJ1-2; perhaps TRBD1 as D (5 bases). Germline CDR1 and CDR2: SGHVS and FNYEAQ. This CDR3 comprises 13 residues. Trimming removed 5 bases at V and 1 base at J, with 8 bases between. In DNA, the CDR3 is TGTGCCAGCAGCCTTGACAGTAACTATGGCTACACCTTC. It yields the protein CASSLDSNYGYTF.

In its sample, this clone was seen a few times. This could be a read error, since a much larger clone is one nucleotide away. The chain has TRBV6-6 and TRBJ2-7; unclear D gene. There are 12 residues in the CDR3. Trimming removed 6 bases at V and 0 bases at J, with 6 bases between. Germline V gene data show CDR1 as MNHNY and CDR2 as SVGAGI (reference sequence). CDR3 loop: CASSPSSYEQYF. The CDR3, as DNA: TGTGCCAGCAGCCCTAGCTCCTACGAGCAGTACTTC.

The chain employs TRBV7-2 and TRBJ2-7, with D unresolved. This CDR3 comprises 11 residues. The V gene lost 1 base and the J gene lost 12 bases, with 10 bases spanning the gap. CDR1 and CDR2 from the germline V gene are SGHTA and FQGNSA. CDR3 bases: TGTGCCAGCAGCTTAGGCTCCTTGGCGTACTTC. It yields the protein CASSLGSLAYF.

The V and J genes are TRBV7-8 and TRBJ1-6, with 11 bases that match TRBD1. The germline CDR1 and CDR2 sequences are SGHVS and FQNEAQ. Losses at the gene ends were 1 base for V and 10 bases for J; bases not matched to a gene: 3. There are 15 residues in the CDR3. CDR3 sequence: CASSLDWTGGSPLHF. Written as DNA, the CDR3 is TGTGCCAGCAGCTTAGACTGGACAGGGGGCTCACCCCTCCACTTT.

This clone has at least ten counts. The chain couples TRBV5-4 to TRBJ2-1, with 9 bases fitting TRBD1. Germline CDR1 is SGHNT and CDR2 is YYREEE (reference sequence). This CDR3 is built from 14 residues. J lost 4 bases, V lost 4 bases, and 3 bases had no gene match. The CDR3 sequence is CASSRDRAYNEQFF. The CDR3 bases are TGTGCCAGCAGCAGGGACAGGGCATACAATGAGCAGTTCTTC.

This rearrangement joins TRBV11-2 to TRBJ2-7; D might be TRBD2 (6 bases). The CDR3 has 15 amino acids. CDR1 and CDR2 (germline): SGHAT, FQNNGV. Trimming took 5 bases from V and 2 from J, leaving 16 bases between them. CDR3 loop: CASSPAASVTYEQYF. The CDR3 coding sequence is TGTGCCAGCAGCCCCGCTGCTAGCGTTACCTACGAGCAGTACTTC.

V usage is TRBV18 and J usage is TRBJ2-5; a possible D gene is TRBD1 (5 bases). Trimming removed 2 bases from V and 1 base from J, with 11 bases in between. Germline V gene lookup returns CDR1 KGHSH and CDR2 LQKENI. The CDR3 covers 15 residues. CDR3 residues: CASSPKQALQETQYF. In DNA, the CDR3 is TGTGCCAGCTCACCAAAACAGGCCCTCCAAGAGACCCAGTACTTC.

V gene TRBV4-1 combines with J gene TRBJ1-2, with 8 positions matching TRBD1. Losses at the gene ends were 3 bases for V and 1 base for J; bases not matched to a gene: 4. This CDR3 has 15 amino acids. The germline V gene encodes CDR1 MGHRA and CDR2 YSYEKL. CDR3: CASSQATGDNYGYTF. The DNA of the CDR3 is TGCGCCAGCAGCCAGGCGACAGGGGATAACTATGGCTACACCTTC.

The rearrangement links TRBV28 to TRBJ1-4; D remains ambiguous. The CDR3 runs 13 residues. In germline, CDR1 is MDHEN, CDR2 SYDVKM. The germline V and J ends were trimmed by 6 bases and 8 bases, with 13 bases remaining between them. The CDR3 DNA follows: TGTGCCAGCAGCTGGCATAGTGACGAAAAACTGTTTTTT. It codes for CASSWHSDEKLFF.